This TCR beta chain was observed in a study of siplizumab effects on memory and regulatory T cells (dated by TCRdb to about 2019). For the wider study: The study examined how the anti-CD2 antibody siplizumab affects alloreactive T-cell subsets in allogeneic mixed lymphocyte reactions built from human PBMCs. What the study reported, not specific to this receptor: Compared with memory T cells, unstimulated naive T cells appeared more diverse, and naive cells seemed to make a substantial contribution to the alloresponse. The cumulative frequency of alloreactive sequences traceable to unstimulated CD4+ memory T cells was significantly reduced by siplizumab. A naive or memory phenotype could not be assigned to roughly 80-97% of proliferating CD4+ or CD8+ clones. Of the alloreactive CD4+ clones that could be mapped, the Treg-derived share averaged almost 70% with siplizumab compared with 25% to 30% in control reactions. Because sequences below about 10^-5 frequency were poorly captured, only a minor fraction of alloreactive clones could be mapped to unstimulated subsets. Whether proliferating Tregs from siplizumab cultures actually had suppressive function was not functionally confirmed.

Taken from cysteine to phenylalanine, the CDR3 has 12 residues. CDR3 DNA is the only sequence kept; it has 36 bases, read in frame from the first base. CDR1 and CDR2 are drawn from the germline V gene: SNHLY, FYNNEI. V is pared back by 3 bases and J by 13 bases, with 13 bases lying between the germline termini. With regard to this clone: Which antigen it targets is not known. No base-level quality is on record; no much larger clone is a single base apart.

Library method: the immunoSEQ multiplex PCR assay. The deep sequencing platform assayed about 10^5 TCR templates per sample. Genomic DNA extracted from sorted T cells was used for TCRbeta CDR3 sequencing. The study's processing was this. The R programming language was used for clonal analysis of TCRbeta CDR3 data. Unstimulated samples were compared with post-reaction CFSE-low samples to define alloreactive CD4+ and CD8+ clones. By matching sequences to the repertoires of sorted unstimulated Treg and non-Treg cells, each alloreactive CD4+ clone was assigned a regulatory or non-regulatory origin. TCRdb limited this immuneACCESS table to in-frame rearrangements with V and J called. A share of clones is missing; checked studies link under half to unresolved V genes, and the rest is unexplained. V and J calls plus clone size are reproduced from that table; the DNA served to infer D and trimming. This sample holds 120,000 or so clones; just under 95% were observed only once. The ten largest clones add up to 1.3% of the sample.

Sorted unstimulated T cells, along with proliferating T cells recovered from mixed lymphocyte reactions, underwent TCRbeta CDR3 sequencing. Fresh whole blood from nine to eleven HLA-typed healthy donors was used to isolate PBMCs. Recombination connected TRBV2 to TRBJ2-1; the D gene is tentatively TRBD1 or TRBD2, each matching 6 bases. Sequences were obtained from CD4+ T cells sorted from blood. The origin of this receptor is a human donor in good health. The DNA sequence is as follows: TGTGCCAGCAGTGAGGGGGGCGGACTCCAGTTCTTC. This sequence encodes CASSEGGGLQFF.